This TCR beta chain came from a study of cytomegalovirus exposure and HLA in healthy donors. Looking at the study overall: In a later analysis, it was reported that the 110 or so validation repertoires had been produced on the same platform as the 700 or so repertoires belonging to the first cohort. Notes on the study in general: Specificity of a few CMV-associated chains for CMV antigens was verified in vitro. According to a later analysis, TCR clusters from the first cohort tended to co-occur in the roughly 130 validation repertoires.

V was clipped by 2 bases and J by 7 bases; unmatched bases: 5. CDR3 length equals 14 residues. From germline, CDR1 is ENHRY and CDR2 SYGVKD. This clone appeared a single time. Antigen specificity is unknown. It was the roughly 110-subject validation cohort, separate from the approximately 700-subject first cohort, to which the donors belonged. Measured with immunoSEQ multiplex PCR; TCRdb has only the in-frame clones, and not every one. The repertoire holds 160,000 or so clones, with around nine tenths as singletons. The receptor was isolated from a man between 18 and 35 years old in good health and CMV-seropositive. The V call is TRBV10-3, the J call TRBJ1-2; 9 bases map to TRBD1. Sequencing was done on a sample of PBMCs. CDR3 residues: CAISEMGQGRGYTF. DNA for the CDR3: TGTGCCATCAGTGAGATGGGACAGGGTCGTGGCTACACCTTC.